The next 19 T cell receptor beta chains were all read from a single sample in a study of cytomegalovirus exposure and HLA in healthy donors listed by TCRdb under 2017. Receptor amplification or capture employed the immunoSEQ multiplex PCR assay. A mixture of 60 forward primers for TCR Vbeta segments and 13 reverse primers for TCR Jbeta segments was used in the multiplex PCR. In TCRdb, the immuneACCESS table is reduced to in-frame sequences with V and J assigned. These tables do not hold every clone; where another copy was compared, an unresolved V gene accounts for under half, and the others remain unexplained. The sample profile shows fewer than 150,000 clones; 60% to 85% of them were found once. The ten largest clonotypes hold less than 3.5% of the sample. Sequenced material: PBMCs. The receptor source for this set is a woman in her thirties or forties in good health and CMV-seropositive.

The gene calls are TRBV2 and TRBJ2-7; the D gene is possibly TRBD2 (6 bases). CDR1 is SNHLY and CDR2 is FYNNEI in the germline V gene. Trimming shortened V by 11 bases and J by 1 base, and 15 bases separated the two germline ends. The length of the CDR3 is 13 residues. The CDR3 DNA reads as TGTGCCGCCCACAGGCTAGCGTCCTACGAGCAGTACTTC. Its translation: CAAHRLASYEQYF. Full variable domain (remainder filled in from reference TRBV2 and TRBJ2-7): EPEVTQTPSHQVTQMGQEVILRCVPISNHLYFYWYRQILGQKVEFLVSFYNNEISEKSEIFDDQFSVERPDGSNFTLKIRSTKLEDSAMYFCAAHRLASYEQYFGPGTRLTVT.

The V and J genes are TRBV13 and TRBJ1-2; 12 nucleotides match TRBD1. V lost 0 bases to trimming and J lost 6 bases; unmatched junction nucleotides: 5. The CDR3 totals 16 residues. Germline loops: CDR1 PRHDT, CDR2 FYEKMQ (reference sequence). For the CDR3, the DNA is TGTGCCAGCAGCTTAGGTGGGACAGGGGGCCGCAATGGCTACACCTTC. Residues: CASSLGGTGGRNGYTF.

The sample holds one count of this clone. The CDR3 sequence: CASSEGGGNYGYTF. CDR3 DNA: TGCGCCAGCAGCGAGGGGGGGGGTAACTATGGCTACACCTTC. This chain joins TRBV5-1 and TRBJ1-2, with D perhaps matching TRBD1 (6 bases). Germline-derived CDR1 and CDR2 are SGHRS and YFSETQ. The CDR3 totals 14 residues. The V gene lost 4 bases and the J gene lost 1 base, with 11 bases spanning the gap.

V is TRBV2 and J is TRBJ1-5; D unclear. The CDR3 runs to 14 residues. From germline, CDR1 is SNHLY and CDR2 FYNNEI. V was trimmed by 4 bases and J by 0 bases, leaving 7 bases between them. The CDR3 DNA sequence: TGTGCCAGCAGTGTGGAGGCTAGCAATCAGCCCCAGCATTTT. Translation gives CASSVEASNQPQHF.

This chain links TRBV6-1 with TRBJ1-5; perhaps TRBD1 as D (5 bases). V gave up 6 bases and J gave up 0 bases, with 12 bases separating them. The CDR3 sequence is 15 residues long. Germline CDR1 reads MNHNS; CDR2 reads SASEGT. Written as DNA, the CDR3 is TGTGCCAGCAGCAGGGCGACGGATAGCAATCAGCCCCAGCATTTT. Its protein product is CASSRATDSNQPQHF.

The V call is TRBV14, the J call TRBJ1-2, with D uncertain. The V and J ends lost 4 bases and 0 bases respectively, with 3 bases between them. Germline CDR1 and CDR2: SGHDN and FVKESK. The CDR3 spans 12 residues. CDR3 sequence (DNA): TGTGCCAGCAGCCCAACTAACTATGGCTACACCTTC. It translates to CASSPTNYGYTF.

This chain links TRBV6-5 with TRBJ1-5, with 7 bases aligning to TRBD1. CDR1 is MNHEY and CDR2 is SVGAGI in the germline V gene. Germline trimming cut 4 bases from V and 5 bases from J; bases unmatched to any gene: 2. The CDR3 has 13 residues. The CDR3 reads CASSSRGHQPQHF. As DNA, the CDR3 is TGTGCCAGCAGTTCAAGGGGGCATCAGCCCCAGCATTTT.

The rearrangement joins TRBV5-6 to TRBJ1-2; D remains unclear. The CDR3 totals 19 residues. Trimming left V 4 bases short and J 1 base short, with 26 bases between. Looked up from germline, CDR1 is SGHDT and CDR2 is YYEEEE. Written as DNA, the CDR3 is TGTGCCAGCAGCCCCCCAGGCCGTTCGGTGTACCGAGTTAACTATGGCTACACCTTC. Amino acids: CASSPPGRSVYRVNYGYTF. Full variable domain (remainder filled in from reference TRBV5-6 and TRBJ1-2): DAGVTQSPTHLIKTRGQQVTLRCSPKSGHDTVSWYQQALGQGPQFIFQYYEEEERQRGNFPDRFSGHQFPNYSSELNVNALLLGDSALYLCASSPPGRSVYRVNYGYTFGSGTRLTVV.

The CDR3 region has the DNA TGCGCCAGCAGTCAACTCCAATTTGAGGGAGATACGCAGTATTTT. Translating it yields CASSQLQFEGDTQYF. The rearrangement links TRBV23-1 to TRBJ2-3; D is possibly TRBD2 (5 bases). TRBV23-1 counts as an open reading frame of uncertain function. Trimming took 2 bases from V and 5 from J, leaving 14 bases between them. The CDR3 totals 15 residues.

This chain uses TRBV14 with TRBJ2-3; 10 bases align to TRBD2. Germline V gene sequence: CDR1 SGHDN, CDR2 FVKESK. The V and J ends lost 0 bases and 2 bases, in that order; junction bases with no gene match: 5. This CDR3 has 17 residues. This CDR3 is CASSQDLAGATTDTQYF. CDR3 DNA: TGTGCCAGCAGCCAAGATCTAGCGGGGGCAACCACAGATACGCAGTATTTT.

Turning to this clone: This sample includes further DNA sequences coding for the same CDR3. The V and J genes are TRBV7-2 and TRBJ2-3; possible D gene TRBD2, 5 bases. The CDR3 loop spans 15 amino acids. In germline, CDR1 is SGHTA, CDR2 FQGNSA. Trimming removed 1 base at V and 4 bases at J, with 12 bases between. For the CDR3, the DNA is TGTGCCAGCAGCTTAGGGCTAGCCGGAGCAGATACGCAGTATTTT. Encoded protein: CASSLGLAGADTQYF.

The chain couples TRBV11-2 to TRBJ1-1; D is undetermined. Trimming took 0 bases from V and 0 from J, leaving 8 bases between them. The CDR3 extends over 15 amino acids. CDR1 and CDR2 from the germline V gene are SGHAT and FQNNGV. CDR3 nucleotide sequence: TGTGCCAGCAGCTTAGAGTCGCTATTGAACACTGAAGCTTTCTTT. Translation gives CASSLESLLNTEAFF.

The chain carries TRBV6-1 and TRBJ2-7; D perhaps matches TRBD2 (6 bases). V was shortened by 1 base and J by 1 base, with 23 bases between the two germline ends. From germline, CDR1 is MNHNS and CDR2 SASEGT. The CDR3 totals 19 residues. The CDR3 here is CASSEEKGRSRPRSYEQYF. CDR3 DNA: TGTGCCAGCAGTGAAGAAAAGGGGAGGTCCAGGCCTCGATCCTACGAGCAGTACTTC.

The V and J genes are TRBV11-2 and TRBJ2-5; D remains ambiguous. Trimming took 5 bases from V and 1 from J, leaving 5 bases between them. The CDR3 is made up of 12 amino acids. Germline CDR1 and CDR2: SGHAT and FQNNGV. The CDR3 sequence: CASSPGQETQYF. The CDR3 DNA is TGTGCCAGCAGCCCCGGCCAAGAGACCCAGTACTTC. Looking up the rest from reference TRBV11-2 and TRBJ2-5 gives the full variable domain: EAGVAQSPRYKIIEKRQSVAFWCNPISGHATLYWYQQILGQGPKLLIQFQNNGVVDDSQLPKDRFSAERLKGVDSTLKIQPAKLEDSAVYLCASSPGQETQYFGPGTRLLVL.

The chain recombines TRBV29-1 with TRBJ1-1, with 7 bases fitting TRBD1. Germline V gene lookup returns CDR1 SQVTM and CDR2 ANQGSEA. CDR3 length equals 13 residues. Unmatched junction bases numbered 5, after V lost 7 bases and J lost 0 bases. CDR3 nucleotides: TGCAGCGCCTCGGGACAGATGAACACTGAAGCTTTCTTT. The encoded protein is CSASGQMNTEAFF.

This rearrangement joins TRBV9 to TRBJ2-3; TRBD1 might be the D (6 bases). The CDR3 is 14 residues long. V lost 0 bases, J lost 4 bases, and 9 bases lay in between. CDR1 and CDR2 (germline): SGDLS, YYNGEE. The CDR3 loop reads CASSVVRGADTQYF. The CDR3 DNA reads as TGTGCCAGCAGCGTAGTCAGGGGTGCAGATACGCAGTATTTT.

The V gene is TRBV7-9, the J gene TRBJ2-6, with D hard to call. CDR1 and CDR2 from the germline V gene are SEHNR and FQNEAQ (reference sequence). The CDR3 consists of 12 residues. CDR3: CSIRSGANVLTF. The CDR3 DNA sequence: TGTTCCATTCGCTCTGGGGCCAACGTCCTGACTTTC.

The V and J genes are TRBV19 and TRBJ1-5; possibly TRBD1 for D (6 bases). The germline CDR1 and CDR2 sequences are LNHDA and SQIVND (reference sequence). The CDR3 length is 15 residues. V was trimmed by 5 bases and J by 2 bases, leaving 13 bases between them. CDR3 amino acids: CASSYREIGNQPQHF. In DNA form, the CDR3 reads TGTGCCAGTAGTTACAGGGAAATTGGCAATCAGCCCCAGCATTTT.

The chain joins TRBV9 to TRBJ1-3; D is unresolved. Germline CDR1 and CDR2: SGDLS and YYNGEE. This CDR3 is built from 15 residues. The V end lost 0 bases, the J end lost 0 bases, and 7 bases lay between the germline ends. The CDR3 DNA sequence: TGTGCCAGCAGCGTAGGCACAAACTCTGGAAACACCATATATTTT. It is translated as CASSVGTNSGNTIYF.